This record concerns one T cell receptor (beta chain) sequence. In the PCR, 60 Vbeta and 13 Jbeta primers were used. As originally analysed: Unique TCR beta chains numbered around 80 million in a later analysis, with about 11 million shared. Some clones are missing from TCRdb's copy, which holds only in-frame ones; the method was immunoSEQ multiplex PCR. V, J and clone size reflect that table, while D and trimming were determined from the DNA. The top ten hold approximately 1.5% of the sample, which has over 120,000 clones, 70% to 85% seen once. At sampling all donors were nominally healthy, likely with unrecorded immune exposures. The sample originates from a study of cytomegalovirus exposure and HLA in healthy donors. The V segment lost 3 bases and the J segment 3 bases; nucleotides outside the gene matches: 8. The CDR3 spans 16 residues. The germline V gene encodes CDR1 MNHEY and CDR2 SMNVEV (reference sequence).

Specimen: PBMCs. This clonotype was obtained from a man between 25 and 39 years old in good health and CMV-seropositive. The chain carries TRBV27 and TRBJ2-1; the match to TRBD2 covers 7 bases. The CDR3 here is CASSFIKPSGYNEQFF. The DNA for the CDR3 is TGTGCCAGCAGTTTTATTAAGCCTAGCGGCTACAATGAGCAGTTCTTC.